Listed below are T cell receptor beta chains from one sample, sequenced in a study of vaccination and CD4 T cells after COVID-19. No cognate antigen is known for these TCRs. One entry per CDR3 protein, called by TCRdb with MiXCR from the PCR reads. There are roughly 7,000 distinct CDR3 sequences in the sample; 35% to 50% occur only once, and roughly a fifth lies in the top ten. The sequencing input was CD4+ T cells from blood, cultured in vitro. The receptors shown here come from a human donor in good health. Both conserved end residues are part of each CDR3. A D gene is named only where the DNA matches it firmly. Size tells how often a clone was seen (once, few, many) or the class of an expanded clone, and some rows leave it out.

>-|TRBJ2-5|TRBV19|TRBD2
CASSIALAGGETQYF
TGTGCCAGTAGTATCGCACTAGCGGGGGGAGAGACCCAGTACTTC
>few|TRBJ1-6|TRBV6-1|TRBD1
CASSSRGTANSPLHF
TGTGCCAGCTCGTCTCGGGGGACAGCGAATTCACCCCTCCACTTT
>-|TRBJ1-2|TRBV29-1|TRBD1
CSVVDRVNYGYTF
TGCAGCGTTGTCGACAGGGTTAACTATGGCTACACCTTC
>few|TRBJ2-1|TRBV5-6|TRBD2
CASSLLAGGTGEQFF
TGTGCCAGCAGCTTGCTAGCGGGGGGGACGGGTGAGCAGTTCTTC
>medium-sized|TRBJ1-1|TRBV7-2|-
CASSLGGGFRRTEAFF
TGTGCCAGCAGCTTAGGCGGAGGGTTTAGGAGGACTGAAGCTTTCTTT
>-|TRBJ2-7|TRBV12-3/TRBV12-4|TRBD1
CASSFTGQGAYEQYF
TGTGCCAGCAGTTTTACCGGACAGGGGGCCTACGAGCAGTACTTC
>once|TRBJ1-1|TRBV6-1|TRBD1
CAIRWTGGLNTEAFF
TGTGCCATCCGGTGGACAGGGGGGTTGAACACTGAAGCTTTCTTT
>medium-sized|TRBJ1-5|TRBV15|-
CATTRGVNQPQHF
TGTGCCACCACTCGAGGGGTTAATCAGCCCCAGCATTTT
>few|TRBJ1-2|TRBV11-2|-
CASSPDRGYGYTF
TGTGCCAGCAGCCCCGATCGGGGCTATGGCTACACCTTC
>-|TRBJ2-5|TRBV30|-
CAWGGETQYF
TGTGCCTGGGGGGGGGAGACCCAGTACTTC
>-|TRBJ1-5|TRBV6-5|-
CASSYSVRGEYSNQPQHF
TGTGCCAGCAGTTACTCTGTCCGAGGAGAATATAGCAATCAGCCCCAGCATTTT
>once|TRBJ2-2|TRBV20-1|-
CSARDIGRDNPNTGELFF
TGCAGTGCTAGAGATATAGGCCGGGACAATCCGAACACCGGGGAGCTGTTTTTT
>once|TRBJ1-2|TRBV29-1|-
CSVEESAGVGGMDGYTF
TGCAGCGTTGAAGAGTCGGCAGGGGTTGGGGGGATGGATGGCTACACCTTC
>-|TRBJ1-6|TRBV19|-
CASSDRNSPLHF
TGTGCCAGTAGTGATCGTAATTCACCCCTCCACTTT
>-|TRBJ2-7|TRBV7-9|-
CASSFFVTDSGEQYF
TGTGCCAGCAGCTTCTTTGTGACAGATTCGGGGGAGCAGTACTTC
>-|TRBJ1-1|TRBV2|-
CASAGLPFTEAFF
TGTGCCAGCGCAGGGCTTCCTTTCACTGAAGCTTTCTTT
>-|TRBJ2-2|TRBV25-1|-
CASGAANTGELFF
TGTGCCTCTGGGGCAGCGAACACCGGGGAGCTGTTTTTT
>-|TRBJ1-1|TRBV7-6|-
CASSPSPGVITEAFF
TGTGCCAGCAGCCCCTCACCAGGGGTTATTACTGAAGCTTTCTTT
>-|TRBJ1-6|TRBV5-1|-
CASSSRGSSYNSPLHF
TGCGCCAGCAGCTCGAGGGGGAGCTCCTATAATTCACCCCTCCACTTT
>-|TRBJ2-3|TRBV6-1|TRBD1
CASRTGSTDTQYF
TGTGCCAGCCGGACAGGAAGCACAGATACGCAGTATTTT
>-|TRBJ2-5|TRBV25-1|TRBD1
CASRKTGGQETQYF
TGTGCCAGCAGGAAGACAGGGGGCCAAGAGACCCAGTACTTC
>-|TRBJ1-1|TRBV12-3/TRBV12-4|-
CASSRGVTEAFF
TGTGCCAGCAGCAGAGGTGTGACTGAAGCTTTCTTT
>-|TRBJ1-1|TRBV7-3|-
CASRAFVDTEAFF
TGTGCCAGCAGGGCCTTCGTGGACACTGAAGCTTTCTTT
>-|TRBJ2-7|TRBV19|-
CASSQGLLSYEQYF
TGTGCCAGTAGTCAGGGGCTCCTTTCCTACGAGCAGTACTTC
>few|TRBJ1-2|TRBV20-1|-
CSAYRDYGYTF
TGCAGTGCTTATAGGGACTATGGCTACACCTTC
>once|TRBJ2-1|TRBV27|TRBD1
CASKGQTWNEQFF
TGTGCCAGCAAGGGACAGACTTGGAATGAGCAGTTCTTC
>-|TRBJ2-7|TRBV19|-
CASSRRQGGDSYEQYF
TGTGCCAGTAGCCGCCGGCAGGGGGGGGATTCCTACGAGCAGTACTTC
>few|TRBJ1-2|TRBV27|-
CASSLHPRGGYGYTF
TGTGCCAGCAGTTTACATCCGCGGGGAGGGTATGGCTACACCTTC
>once|TRBJ2-3|TRBV20-1|-
CSASGGPDTQYF
TGCAGTGCTAGCGGGGGCCCGGATACGCAGTATTTT
>-|TRBJ2-3|TRBV7-2|-
CASSLASGAGAQYF
TGTGCCAGCAGCTTAGCGAGTGGGGCGGGTGCGCAGTATTTT
>-|TRBJ1-6|TRBV20-1|-
CSARHSAGNSPLHF
TGCAGTGCTAGACACTCTGCAGGGAACTCACCCCTCCACTTT
>-|TRBJ2-7|TRBV5-1|TRBD2
CASSREEAGGNEQYF
TGCGCCAGCAGCCGAGAAGAAGCGGGGGGCAACGAGCAGTACTTC
>-|TRBJ1-6|TRBV21-1|-
CASSRDSSYNSPLHF
TGTGCCAGCAGCAGGGACAGCTCCTATAATTCACCCCTCCACTTT
>-|TRBJ2-6|TRBV19|TRBD2
CASSMELAGSRSGANVLTF
TGTGCCAGTAGTATGGAACTAGCGGGGAGTCGCTCTGGGGCCAACGTCCTGACTTTC
>large|TRBJ1-2|TRBV6-1|-
CASRPPEVGYGYTF
TGTGCCAGCAGACCCCCGGAGGTGGGCTATGGCTACACCTTC
>-|TRBJ1-3|TRBV5-8|-
CASSMGGANTIYF
TGTGCCAGCAGCATGGGGGGGGCAAACACCATATATTTT
>-|TRBJ1-2|TRBV7-2|TRBD1
CASSLGGQPYGYTF
TGTGCCAGCAGCTTAGGGGGACAGCCCTATGGCTACACCTTC
>-|TRBJ1-6|TRBV20-1|TRBD1
CSATTGGHSPLHF
TGCAGTGCCACAACAGGGGGACACTCACCCCTCCACTTT